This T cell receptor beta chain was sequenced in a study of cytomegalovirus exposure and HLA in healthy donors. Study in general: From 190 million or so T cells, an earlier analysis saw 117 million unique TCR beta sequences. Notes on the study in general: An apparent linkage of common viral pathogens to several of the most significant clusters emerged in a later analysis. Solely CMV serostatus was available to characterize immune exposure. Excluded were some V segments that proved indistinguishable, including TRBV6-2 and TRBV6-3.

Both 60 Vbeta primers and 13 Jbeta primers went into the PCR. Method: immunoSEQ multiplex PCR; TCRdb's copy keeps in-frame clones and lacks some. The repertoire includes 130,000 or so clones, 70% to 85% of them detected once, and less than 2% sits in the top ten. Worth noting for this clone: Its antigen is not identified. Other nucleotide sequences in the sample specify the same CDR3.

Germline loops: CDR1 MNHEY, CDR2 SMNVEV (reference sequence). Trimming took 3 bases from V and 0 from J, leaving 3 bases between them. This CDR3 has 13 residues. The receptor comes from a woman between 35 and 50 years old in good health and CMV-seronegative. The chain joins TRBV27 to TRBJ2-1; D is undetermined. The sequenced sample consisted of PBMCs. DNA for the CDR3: TGTGCCAGCAGTTTCAGCTCCTACAATGAGCAGTTCTTC. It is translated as CASSFSSYNEQFF.